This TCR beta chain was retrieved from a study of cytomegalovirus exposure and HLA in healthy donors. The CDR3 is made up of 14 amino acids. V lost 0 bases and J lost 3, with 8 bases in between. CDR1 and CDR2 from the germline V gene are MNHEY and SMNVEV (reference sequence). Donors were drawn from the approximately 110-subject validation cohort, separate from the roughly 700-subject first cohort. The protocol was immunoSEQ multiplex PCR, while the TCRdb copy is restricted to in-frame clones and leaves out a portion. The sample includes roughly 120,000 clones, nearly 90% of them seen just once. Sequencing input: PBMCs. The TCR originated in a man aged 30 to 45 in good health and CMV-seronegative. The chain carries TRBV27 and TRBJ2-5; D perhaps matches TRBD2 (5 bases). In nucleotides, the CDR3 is TGTGCCAGCAGTTTATCAGCGGCCGAAGAGACCCAGTACTTC. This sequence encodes CASSLSAAEETQYF.